The 3 T cell receptor beta chains below were found in one sample sequenced in a study of blood T cell repertoires in COVID-19 (TCRdb year 2020). To prepare the library, the immunoSEQ multiplex PCR assay was applied. TCRdb's version of the immuneACCESS table is confined to in-frame rearrangements and falls short of the full clone set. An unresolved V gene accounts for under half of the shortfall where checked; the remainder is of unknown origin. This sample lists under 200,000 clones; approximately 81% were detected once. Less than 6.5% of the sample is in the top ten clones. The sequenced sample was peripheral blood. These TCRs come from a woman aged 50 to 65 with COVID-19, enrolled during active disease.

The table lists this clone with a count of one. This CDR3 reads CASSFAANTGELFF. The CDR3 coding sequence is TGTGCCAGCAGCTTTGCAGCGAACACCGGGGAGCTGTTTTTT. V usage is TRBV7-9 and J usage is TRBJ2-2; D remains ambiguous. Looked up from germline, CDR1 is SEHNR and CDR2 is FQNEAQ (reference sequence). This CDR3 contains 14 residues. Trimming took 3 bases from V and 0 from J, leaving 5 bases between them.

This chain uses TRBV9 with TRBJ1-2; 7 nucleotides line up with TRBD1. Trimming removed 3 bases from V and 2 bases from J; junction bases left unmatched: 7. The CDR3 contains 15 residues. Germline V CDR1 and CDR2: SGDLS, YYNGEE. The CDR3 spells CASSESTGPNYGYTF. CDR3 nucleotides: TGTGCCAGCAGCGAATCGACAGGGCCAAACTATGGCTACACCTTC.

Concerning this clone itself: Other DNA variants within this sample encode the same CDR3. This chain connects TRBV10-3 to TRBJ2-5, with 8 bases matching TRBD1. CDR3 length equals 12 residues. V lost 6 bases to trimming and J lost 3 bases; unmatched junction nucleotides: 0. CDR1 is ENHRY, CDR2 SYGVKD, per germline. Here the CDR3 reads CAIRDREETQYF. The DNA for the CDR3 is TGTGCCATCAGGGACAGGGAAGAGACCCAGTACTTC.